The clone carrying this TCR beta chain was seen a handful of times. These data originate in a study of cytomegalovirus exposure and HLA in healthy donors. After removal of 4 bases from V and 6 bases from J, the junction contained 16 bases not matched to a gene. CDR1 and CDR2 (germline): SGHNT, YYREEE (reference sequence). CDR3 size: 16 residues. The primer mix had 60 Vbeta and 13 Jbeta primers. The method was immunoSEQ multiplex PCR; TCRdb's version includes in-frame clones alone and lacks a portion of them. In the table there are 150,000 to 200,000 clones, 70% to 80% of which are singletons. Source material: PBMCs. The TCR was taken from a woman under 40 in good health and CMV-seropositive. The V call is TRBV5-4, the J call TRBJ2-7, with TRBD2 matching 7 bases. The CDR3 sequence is CASSLGETSIALEQYF. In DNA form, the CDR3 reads TGTGCCAGCAGCCTTGGGGAGACTAGCATTGCGCTCGAGCAGTACTTC.